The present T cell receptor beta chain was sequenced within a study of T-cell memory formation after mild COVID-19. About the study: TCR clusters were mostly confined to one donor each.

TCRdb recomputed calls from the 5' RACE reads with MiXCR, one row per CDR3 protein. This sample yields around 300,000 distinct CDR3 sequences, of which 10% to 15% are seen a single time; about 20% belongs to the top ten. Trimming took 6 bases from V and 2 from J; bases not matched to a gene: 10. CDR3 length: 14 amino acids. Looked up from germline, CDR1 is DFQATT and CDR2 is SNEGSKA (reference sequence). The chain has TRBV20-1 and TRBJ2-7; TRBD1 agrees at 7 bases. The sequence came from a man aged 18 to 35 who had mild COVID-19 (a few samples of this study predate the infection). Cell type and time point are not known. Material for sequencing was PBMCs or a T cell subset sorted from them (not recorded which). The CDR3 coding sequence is TGCAGTGCGTATTCTGGGGACAGACCCTACGAGCAGTACTTC. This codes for CSAYSGDRPYEQYF.